This is a list of T cell receptor beta chains from one sample in a study of blood T cell repertoires in COVID-19. Produced via immunoSEQ multiplex PCR; TCRdb's table is partial and in-frame only. The sample yields tens of thousands of clones, 75% to 90% seen once. The specimen was peripheral blood. The receptors stem from a man in his fifties or sixties with active COVID-19. Both conserved end residues are part of each CDR3.

j_call v_call cdr3_aa
TRBJ2-2 TRBV29-1 CSVRDGRTGGHSGELFF
TRBJ1-3 TRBV27 CASSSRGGSSGNTIYF
TRBJ1-5 TRBV3-1/TRBV3-2 CASSQGQSNQPQHF
TRBJ1-5 TRBV28 CASSFLSSNQPQHF
TRBJ2-3 TRBV2 CASSEALWDRGTDTQYF
TRBJ1-5 TRBV19 CASSKPGGPGQPQHF
TRBJ2-7 TRBV2 CASSEQQYSSYEQYF
TRBJ1-5 TRBV30 CAWSFPGQGFHQPQHF
TRBJ1-6 TRBV11-2 CASSFGGGSPLHF
TRBJ1-1 TRBV9 CASSQGRAPSTEAFF
TRBJ2-7 TRBV6-5 CASTGVAYEQYF
TRBJ2-3 TRBV6-5 CASSYSSASGPSTQYF
TRBJ1-5 TRBV3-1/TRBV3-2 CASSPGQGSNQPQHF